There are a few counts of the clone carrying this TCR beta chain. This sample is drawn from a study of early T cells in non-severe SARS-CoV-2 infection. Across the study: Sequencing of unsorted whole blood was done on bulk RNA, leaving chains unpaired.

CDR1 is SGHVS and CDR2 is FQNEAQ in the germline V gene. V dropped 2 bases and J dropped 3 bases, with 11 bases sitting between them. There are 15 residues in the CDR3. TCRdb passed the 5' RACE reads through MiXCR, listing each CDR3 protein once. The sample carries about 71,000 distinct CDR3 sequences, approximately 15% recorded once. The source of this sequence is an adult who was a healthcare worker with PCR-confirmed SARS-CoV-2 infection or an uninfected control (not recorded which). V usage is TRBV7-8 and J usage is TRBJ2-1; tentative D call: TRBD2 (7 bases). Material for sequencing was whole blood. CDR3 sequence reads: CASSLSGGFYNEQFF. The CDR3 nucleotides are TGTGCCAGCAGCTTATCGGGGGGCTTCTACAATGAGCAGTTCTTC.